Below, 30 T cell receptor beta chains from the same sample are listed, as sequenced in a study of cytomegalovirus exposure and HLA in healthy donors. The PCR ran on 60 Vbeta and 13 Jbeta primers. The protocol was immunoSEQ multiplex PCR, while the TCRdb copy is restricted to in-frame clones and leaves out a portion. Altogether 85,000 to 95,000 clones are present, under 80% being singletons, with the ten largest covering just under 6.5%. Material: PBMCs. These receptors originate from a woman younger than 45 in good health and CMV-seronegative.

This clone was picked up a small number of times. The chain links TRBV18 to TRBJ1-1; possible D gene TRBD1, 5 bases. The CDR3 contains 13 residues. Trimming pared 6 bases from V and 1 base from J, leaving 9 bases between. The germline V gene encodes CDR1 KGHSH and CDR2 LQKENI. Written as DNA, the CDR3 is TGTGCCAGCTCCCTCGGACAGAACACTGAAGCTTTCTTT. This translates into CASSLGQNTEAFF.

V gene TRBV6-1 combines with J gene TRBJ1-6, with TRBD1 matching 7 bases. CDR1 MNHNS and CDR2 SASEGT come from the germline V gene. V shed 0 bases, J shed 9 bases, and the junction held 5 bases outside the gene matches. This CDR3 spans 15 amino acids. CDR3 in DNA: TGTGCCAGCAGTGAAGCCCCAGGGGGTGGTTCACCCCTCCACTTT. It yields the protein CASSEAPGGGSPLHF.

The chain uses TRBV10-3 and TRBJ1-2, with TRBD1 matching over 9 bases. This CDR3 has 15 residues. CDR1 is ENHRY and CDR2 is SYGVKD in the germline V gene. V shed 6 bases, J shed 6 bases, and the junction held 11 bases outside the gene matches. CDR3: CAISAPGQGRNGYTF. CDR3 nucleotides: TGTGCCATCAGCGCCCCGGGACAGGGAAGAAATGGCTACACCTTC.

V gene TRBV9 combines with J gene TRBJ2-5; possible D gene TRBD2, 6 bases. CDR1 and CDR2 (germline): SGDLS, YYNGEE. The CDR3 is 13 amino acids. Trimming shortened V by 2 bases and J by 5 bases, and 10 bases separated the two germline ends. In DNA, the CDR3 is TGTGCCAGCAGCGTTTCCCGGGGGGAGACCCAGTACTTC. Its protein is CASSVSRGETQYF.

The V call is TRBV11-3, the J call TRBJ2-1; 8 nucleotides align to TRBD2. From germline, CDR1 is SGHNT and CDR2 YENEEA. The CDR3 sequence is 16 residues long. V trimming: 5 bases; J trimming: 4 bases; junction bases outside the gene matches: 10. The CDR3 protein is CASSLSGSGGYNEQFF. For the CDR3, the DNA is TGTGCCAGCAGCCTTTCGGGGAGCGGGGGTTACAATGAGCAGTTCTTC.

The V call is TRBV21-1, the J call TRBJ1-4. TRBV21-1 is flagged as a pseudogene. The CDR3 is 14 residues long. The CDR3 spells CASSKVPKSEKLFF. The DNA for the CDR3 is TGTGCCAGCAGCAAAGTGCCTAAATCGGAAAAACTGTTTTTT.

This clone was seen a handful of times. The rearrangement joins TRBV5-1 to TRBJ2-1; 13 nucleotides match TRBD2. The length of the CDR3 is 15 residues. V trimming: 2 bases; J trimming: 9 bases; junction bases outside the gene matches: 5. Germline-derived CDR1 and CDR2 are SGHRS and YFSETQ. CDR3 coding DNA: TGCGCCAGCAGCTTTGGACTAGCGGGAGTAAGTGAGCAGTTCTTC. Its protein product is CASSFGLAGVSEQFF.

The chain carries TRBV6-1 and TRBJ1-5, with D maybe TRBD1 (5 bases). The CDR3 totals 13 residues. Germline CDR1 is MNHNS and CDR2 is SASEGT. V was cut by 6 bases and J by 7 bases, with 13 bases left in between. In nucleotides, the CDR3 is TGTGCCAGCAGAGAATTGGCAGGGCAGCCCCAGCATTTT. This encodes CASRELAGQPQHF.

In DNA form, the CDR3 reads TGCGCCAGCAGCTTGGTGCAGGCTATGAACACTGAAGCTTTCTTT. Protein: CASSLVQAMNTEAFF. The chain couples TRBV5-1 to TRBJ1-1, with D unresolved. Germline CDR1 is SGHRS and CDR2 is YFSETQ. V was shortened by 0 bases and J by 0 bases, with 9 bases between the two germline ends. The CDR3 covers 15 residues. The full variable domain, completed using reference TRBV5-1 and TRBJ1-1, is KAGVTQTPRYLIKTRGQQVTLSCSPISGHRSVSWYQQTPGQGLQFLFEYFSETQRNKGNFPGRFSGRQFSNSRSEMNVSTLELGDSALYLCASSLVQAMNTEAFFGQGTRLTVV.

This chain joins TRBV6-6 and TRBJ1-4; TRBD1 matches at 7 bases. The V gene's germline CDR1 is MNHNY and CDR2 SVGAGI (reference sequence). This CDR3 spans 15 amino acids. With V trimmed by 6 bases and J by 4 bases, 8 bases remained unmatched. The CDR3 loop reads CASRRQGAFNEKLFF. DNA for the CDR3: TGTGCCAGCAGACGACAGGGAGCTTTTAATGAAAAACTGTTTTTT.

The chain has TRBV19 and TRBJ2-3; 12 nucleotides align to TRBD1. The CDR3 contains 13 residues. Germline V gives CDR1 LNHDA, CDR2 SQIVND (reference sequence). The V and J ends lost 7 bases and 8 bases, in that order; junction bases with no gene match: 4. The CDR3: CASKGTGGFTQYF. CDR3 in DNA: TGTGCCAGTAAAGGGACAGGGGGCTTTACGCAGTATTTT.

This clone was recorded a few times. V usage is TRBV5-4 and J usage is TRBJ1-4; 11 bases are a match to TRBD1. This CDR3 spans 14 amino acids. V dropped 4 bases and J dropped 6; count of bases not matched to a gene: 2. CDR1 is SGHNT and CDR2 is YYREEE in the germline V gene (reference sequence). The CDR3 loop is CASSQGQGDEKLFF. The CDR3, as DNA: TGTGCCAGCAGCCAGGGACAGGGGGATGAAAAACTGTTTTTT.

This clone was seen a handful of times. CDR3 sequence (DNA): TGTGCCAGCTCACCGTCCGACAGGGGCTCCTACGAGCAGTACTTC. Protein sequence: CASSPSDRGSYEQYF. This chain connects TRBV18 to TRBJ2-7; 8 bases agree with TRBD1. CDR1 and CDR2 (germline): KGHSH, LQKENI. The CDR3 loop spans 15 amino acids. J lost 0 bases, V lost 3 bases, and 4 bases had no gene match.

This clone was recorded a few times. The chain is built from TRBV13 and TRBJ1-2, with a tentative D call TRBD1 (6 bases). The CDR3 runs 14 residues. In germline, CDR1 is PRHDT, CDR2 FYEKMQ (reference sequence). V lost 4 bases and J 4 bases, leaving 13 bases between the germline ends. CDR3 sequence reads: CASSSGGRVYGYTF. As DNA, the CDR3 is TGTGCCAGCAGCTCGGGGGGGCGAGTCTATGGCTACACCTTC.

The chain joins TRBV2 to TRBJ2-2, with a weak D call TRBD1 (7 bases). This CDR3 spans 14 amino acids. Per the germline V gene, CDR1 is SNHLY and CDR2 is FYNNEI. With 10 bases removed from V and 4 bases from J, the gap between germline ends came to 16 bases. CDR3 residues: CATEEGAVTGELFF. CDR3 nucleotide sequence: TGTGCCACCGAGGAGGGGGCAGTCACCGGGGAGCTGTTTTTT.

On this clone: Other DNA sequences in this sample translate to the same CDR3. CDR3 DNA: TGTGCCTGGAGTGTAACAGGGTCCGGGGAGCTGTTTTTT. Translated, it gives CAWSVTGSGELFF. This rearrangement joins TRBV30 to TRBJ2-2; D possibly corresponds to TRBD1 (6 bases). Germline-derived CDR1 and CDR2 are GTSNPN and SVGIG (reference sequence). There are 13 residues in the CDR3. V lost 0 bases and J 6 bases, leaving 8 bases between the germline ends.

In this sample, this clone turned up a few times. Other DNA sequences within the sample encode an identical CDR3. The rearrangement joins TRBV12-2 to TRBJ1-2; the table assigns TRBD1, which was not confirmed against the DNA. TRBV12-2 is annotated as a pseudogene. The CDR3 is 17 residues long. CDR3 protein: CASRLGGTGGHNYGYTF. The CDR3 DNA follows: TGTGCAAGTCGCTTAGGCGGGACAGGAGGCCATAACTATGGCTACACCTTC.

V and J are TRBV11-1 and TRBJ2-3; 7 nucleotides agree with TRBD1. The CDR3 totals 17 residues. Germline V gives CDR1 SGHAT, CDR2 FQDESV (reference sequence). Unmatched junction bases numbered 9, after V lost 3 bases and J lost 0 bases. The CDR3 spells CASSLGQGQPSTDTQYF. CDR3 DNA: TGTGCCAGCAGCTTGGGCCAGGGACAGCCTAGCACAGATACGCAGTATTTT. Drawing the rest from reference TRBV11-1 and TRBJ2-3, the complete variable domain is EAEVAQSPRYKITEKSQAVAFWCDPISGHATLYWYRQILGQGPELLVQFQDESVVDDSQLPKDRFSAERLKGVDSTLKIQPAELGDSAMYLCASSLGQGQPSTDTQYFGPGTRLTVL.

The chain employs TRBV29-1 and TRBJ2-3, with unresolved D. V lost 4 bases to trimming and J lost 0 bases, with 11 bases between them. The CDR3 totals 14 residues. Germline V gene data show CDR1 as SQVTM and CDR2 as ANQGSEA. The CDR3 here is CSVAGGTSTDTQYF. The CDR3 DNA reads as TGCAGCGTTGCCGGCGGCACTAGCACAGATACGCAGTATTTT.

The chain couples TRBV28 to TRBJ1-1; perhaps TRBD1 as D (6 bases). The CDR3 has 14 amino acids. Trimming shortened V by 2 bases and J by 1 base, and 8 bases separated the two germline ends. CDR1 is MDHEN and CDR2 is SYDVKM in the germline V gene. As DNA, the CDR3 is TGTGCCAGCAGTTTACGAGGGGGGAACACTGAAGCTTTCTTT. Its translation: CASSLRGGNTEAFF.

The J gene is TRBJ2-3, the V gene TRBV18; D is possibly TRBD2 (7 bases). V lost 5 bases, J lost 3 bases, and 15 bases lay in between. The germline CDR1 and CDR2 sequences are KGHSH and LQKENI. The CDR3 totals 15 residues. This CDR3 is CASSTPGGMTDTQYF. The CDR3 DNA reads as TGTGCCAGCTCAACCCCGGGGGGCATGACAGATACGCAGTATTTT.

About this clone: One junction end disagrees with the germline gene, perhaps due to a read error. The rearrangement joins TRBV6-6 to TRBJ1-2, with D uncertain. Germline CDR1 MNHNY, CDR2 SVGAGI (reference sequence). The CDR3 spans 10 residues. The CDR3 is CASRNYGYTF. The CDR3 nucleotides are TGTGCCAGCAGAAACTACGGCTACACCTTC.

This clone was detected only a few times. CDR3 in DNA: TGTGCCAGCAGTTCTCGGACAGGTCGCAATCAGCCCCAGCATTTT. This translates into CASSSRTGRNQPQHF. The chain employs TRBV6-5 and TRBJ1-5, with TRBD1 matching over 7 bases. The CDR3 loop spans 15 amino acids. V gave up 4 bases and J gave up 2 bases; unmatched junction bases: 5. CDR1 and CDR2 (germline): MNHEY, SVGAGI.

The chain couples TRBV5-1 to TRBJ2-1; 12 nucleotides agree with TRBD2. CDR1 is SGHRS and CDR2 is YFSETQ in the germline V gene. CDR3 length: 15 residues. The V gene end was trimmed by 4 bases and the J gene end by 4 bases; junction bases not matched to a gene: 3. CDR3 bases: TGCGCCAGCAGCCCCGGGACTAGCGGGTACAATGAGCAGTTCTTC. Translating gives CASSPGTSGYNEQFF.

This clone showed up just a few times. The chain recombines TRBV5-1 with TRBJ2-3, with 12 bases aligning to TRBD2. V was clipped by 0 bases and J by 1 base; unmatched bases: 6. Germline-derived CDR1 and CDR2 are SGHRS and YFSETQ. This CDR3 has 18 residues. The CDR3 nucleotides are TGCGCCAGCAGCTTGGGGCTAGCGGGGGGGCCGGGCACAGATACGCAGTATTTT. Translating it yields CASSLGLAGGPGTDTQYF.

The chain recombines TRBV7-9 with TRBJ2-2; TRBD2 might be the D (6 bases). V was shortened by 5 bases and J by 2 bases, with 12 bases between the two germline ends. CDR1 is SEHNR, CDR2 FQNEAQ, per germline (reference sequence). CDR3 length: 15 residues. This CDR3 reads CASSPRGLNTGELFF. In nucleotides, the CDR3 is TGTGCCAGCAGCCCCCGGGGACTTAACACCGGGGAGCTGTTTTTT.

The chain uses TRBV6-4 and TRBJ1-2; D call uncertain. CDR1 is MRHNA and CDR2 is SNTAGT in the germline V gene. With 0 bases removed from V and 2 bases from J, the gap between germline ends came to 7 bases. The length of the CDR3 is 14 residues. CDR3 amino acids: CASSDSGRNYGYTF. CDR3 sequence (DNA): TGTGCCAGCAGTGACTCCGGCAGGAACTATGGCTACACCTTC.

This chain connects TRBV19 to TRBJ1-1; D not certain. Trimming removed 1 base at V and 6 bases at J, with 6 bases between. The CDR3 has 12 amino acids. Germline loops: CDR1 LNHDA, CDR2 SQIVND (reference sequence). CDR3 in amino acids: CASSIGAPEAFF. CDR3 in DNA: TGTGCCAGTAGTATAGGAGCTCCTGAAGCTTTCTTT.

A single count supports this clone. The chain uses TRBV4-1 and TRBJ1-1; perhaps TRBD1 as D (6 bases). The CDR3 extends over 13 amino acids. Germline V gene sequence: CDR1 MGHRA, CDR2 YSYEKL. The V gene lost 1 base and the J gene lost 8 bases, with 11 bases spanning the gap. The CDR3 loop reads CASSQAGHREAFF. The CDR3 DNA reads TGCGCCAGCAGCCAAGCGGGACACAGAGAAGCTTTCTTT.

V gene TRBV5-1 combines with J gene TRBJ2-1, with D possibly being TRBD2 (7 bases). Germline CDR1 is SGHRS and CDR2 is YFSETQ. Trimming removed 4 bases from V and 6 bases from J, with 14 bases in between. CDR3 length: 14 residues. CDR3: CASSVGGGGNEQFF. The CDR3 DNA follows: TGCGCCAGCAGCGTTGGAGGGGGGGGCAATGAGCAGTTCTTC.